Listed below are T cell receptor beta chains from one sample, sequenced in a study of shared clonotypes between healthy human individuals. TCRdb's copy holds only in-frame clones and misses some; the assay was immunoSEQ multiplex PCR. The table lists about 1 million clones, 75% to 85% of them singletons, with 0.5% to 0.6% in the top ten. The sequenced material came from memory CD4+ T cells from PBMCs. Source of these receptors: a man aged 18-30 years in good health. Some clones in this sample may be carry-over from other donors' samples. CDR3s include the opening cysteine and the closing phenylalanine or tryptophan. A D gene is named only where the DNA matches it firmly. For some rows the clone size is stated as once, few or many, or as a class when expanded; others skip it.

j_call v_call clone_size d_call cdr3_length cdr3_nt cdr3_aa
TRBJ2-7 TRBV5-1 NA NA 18 TGCGCCAGCACCTTGTACCCGTCAGATGGAGGGAACATCTACGAGCAGTACTTC CASTLYPSDGGNIYEQYF
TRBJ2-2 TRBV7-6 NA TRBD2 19 TGTGCCAGCAGCTTAGGCGCGGGGGGGGCAGGGGCCACCACCGGGGAGCTGTTTTTT CASSLGAGGAGATTGELFF
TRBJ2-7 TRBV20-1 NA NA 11 TGCAGTGCTAAGACCCGGACCGAGCAGTACTTC CSAKTRTEQYF
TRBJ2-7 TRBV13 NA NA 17 TGTGCCAGCACCCGACGGCCCCAAGCGCGCCTATCCTACGAGCAGTACTTC CASTRRPQARLSYEQYF
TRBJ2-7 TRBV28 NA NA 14 TGTGCCAGCAGTTTCAGCCCAGCGGGCCCTGAGCAGTACTTC CASSFSPAGPEQYF
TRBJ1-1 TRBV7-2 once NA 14 TGTGCCAGCAGCTTAGATGGAACGAACACTGAAGCTTTCTTT CASSLDGTNTEAFF
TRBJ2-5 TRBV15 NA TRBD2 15 TGTGCCACCAGCAACCGGGGTAGCGGGGTAGAGACCCAGTACTTC CATSNRGSGVETQYF
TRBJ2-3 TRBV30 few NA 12 TGTGCCTGGAGTACGGCCACAGATACGCAGTATTTT CAWSTATDTQYF
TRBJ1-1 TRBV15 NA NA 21 TGTGCCACCAGCAGAGATCGTGTGGGGACAAAATTCTCCTTTGTGAACACTGAAGCTTTCTTT CATSRDRVGTKFSFVNTEAFF
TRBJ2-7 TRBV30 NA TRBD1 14 TGTGCCTGGGCCCTGGGACAGGGGTGGAACGAGCAGTACTTC CAWALGQGWNEQYF
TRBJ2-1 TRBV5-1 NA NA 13 TGCGCCAGCAGCTTGGGAGGGGACAATGAGCAGTTCTTC CASSLGGDNEQFF
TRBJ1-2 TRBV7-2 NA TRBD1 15 TGTGCCAGCAGCTTAGCTGTGGGACAGACCTATGGCTACACCTTC CASSLAVGQTYGYTF
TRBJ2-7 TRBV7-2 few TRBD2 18 TGTGCCAGCAGCTCCTGGGGGACTAGCGGGAGGGCCCCGTACGAGCAGTACTTC CASSSWGTSGRAPYEQYF
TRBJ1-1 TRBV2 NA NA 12 TGTGCCAGCACAAGACAGGCCCTTGAAGCTTTCTTT CASTRQALEAFF
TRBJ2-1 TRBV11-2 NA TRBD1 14 TGTGCCAGCACTCGATCGACAGGGTACAATGAGCAGTTCTTC CASTRSTGYNEQFF